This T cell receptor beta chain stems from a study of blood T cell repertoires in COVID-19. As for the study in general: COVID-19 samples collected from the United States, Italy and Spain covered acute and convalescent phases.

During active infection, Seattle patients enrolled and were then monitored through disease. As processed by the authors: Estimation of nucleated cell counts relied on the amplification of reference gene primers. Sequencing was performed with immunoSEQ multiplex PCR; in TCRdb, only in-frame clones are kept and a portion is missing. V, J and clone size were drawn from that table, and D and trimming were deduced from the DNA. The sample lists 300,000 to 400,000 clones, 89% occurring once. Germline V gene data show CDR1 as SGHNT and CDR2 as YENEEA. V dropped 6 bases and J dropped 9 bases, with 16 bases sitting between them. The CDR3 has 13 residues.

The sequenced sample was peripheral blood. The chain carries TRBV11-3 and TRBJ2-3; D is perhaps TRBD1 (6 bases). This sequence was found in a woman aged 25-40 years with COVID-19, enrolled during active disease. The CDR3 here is CASSPGEFKTQYF. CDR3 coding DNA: TGTGCCAGCAGTCCAGGGGAGTTCAAGACGCAGTATTTT. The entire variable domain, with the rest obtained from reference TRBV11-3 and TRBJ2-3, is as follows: EAGVVQSPRYKIIEKKQPVAFWCNPISGHNTLYWYLQNLGQGPELLIRYENEEAVDDSQLPKDRFSAERLKGVDSTLKIQPAELGDSAVYLCASSPGEFKTQYFGPGTRLTVL.